The text below deals with one T cell receptor (beta chain). Its antigen is still unknown. Germline V lookup: CDR1 SEHNR, CDR2 FQNEAQ (reference sequence). The CDR3 runs to 15 residues. V lost 4 bases to trimming and J lost 3 bases, with 14 bases between them. The assay was immunoSEQ multiplex PCR, and TCRdb's table has in-frame clones only and misses some. This sample carries some 85,000 clones, 75% to 90% of them seen once, and the ten largest clones take roughly a quarter. These data originate in a study of T cell responses to AZD1222 COVID-19 vaccine. Findings and caveats of the study: Nearly half of spike-specific TCRs reportedly target unmutated variant regions. At study baseline, merely five or six AZD1222 recipients were seropositive. Among the donors, most were white British and more were female, and clonal diversity was possibly underestimated. No repertoire was sampled before or during the peak T cell response, only after it.

The material sequenced was peripheral blood, taken on day 0 of AZD1222 vaccination. The rearrangement uses TRBV7-9 and TRBJ2-3, with a tentative D call TRBD2 (5 bases). The TCR was taken from an adult in good health. CDR3 sequence reads: CASSSDRTLTDTQYF. Here the CDR3 DNA reads TGTGCCAGCAGCTCCGACCGGACTTTGACAGATACGCAGTATTTT.